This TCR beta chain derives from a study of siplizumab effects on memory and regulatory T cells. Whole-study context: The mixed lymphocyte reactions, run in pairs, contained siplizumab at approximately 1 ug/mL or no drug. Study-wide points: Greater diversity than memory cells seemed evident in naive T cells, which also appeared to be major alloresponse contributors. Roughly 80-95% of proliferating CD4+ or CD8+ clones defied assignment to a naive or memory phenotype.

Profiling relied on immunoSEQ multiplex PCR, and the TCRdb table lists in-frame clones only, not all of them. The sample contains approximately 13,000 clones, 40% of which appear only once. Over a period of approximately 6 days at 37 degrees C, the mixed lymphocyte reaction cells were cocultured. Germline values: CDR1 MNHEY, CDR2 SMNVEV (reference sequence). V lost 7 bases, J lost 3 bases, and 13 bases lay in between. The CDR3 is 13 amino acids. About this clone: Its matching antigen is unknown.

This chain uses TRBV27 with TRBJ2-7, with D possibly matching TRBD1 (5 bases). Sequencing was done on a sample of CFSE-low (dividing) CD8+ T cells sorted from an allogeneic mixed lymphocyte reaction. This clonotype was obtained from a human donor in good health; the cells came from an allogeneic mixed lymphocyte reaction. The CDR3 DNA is TGTGCCAGCACCTTAGGTCAGGGCTACGAGCAGTACTTC. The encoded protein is CASTLGQGYEQYF.